This TCR beta chain was retrieved from a study of T cells in localized non-small cell lung cancer. Overall study results and limits: Among the top 100 tumor clones, a median around 60 appeared in adjacent lung. Uninvolved adjacent lung, not tumor, had the highest T cell clonality. Longer overall survival was associated with a higher density of T cells in the blood. Without multi-region sequencing, intratumor heterogeneity could not be excluded.

Sequencing used immunoSEQ multiplex PCR; TCRdb keeps in-frame clones, though not all of them. The sample has thousands of clones; 27% are singletons. With respect to this clone: Its target is unknown.

Germline CDR1 SGHNT, CDR2 YENEEA. The CDR3 loop spans 16 amino acids. V dropped 3 bases and J dropped 5; count of bases not matched to a gene: 12. This TCR was sampled from a male donor at least 60 years old with stage III lung adenocarcinoma. The sample here was lung tumor tissue, taken before any cancer treatment. This chain links TRBV11-3 with TRBJ2-5, with 7 bases that match TRBD2. Written as DNA, the CDR3 is TGTGCCAGCAGCTTTCGAACTGGGGGGGAAGGGGAGACCCAGTACTTC. Translating gives CASSFRTGGEGETQYF.